These 11 T cell receptor beta chains came from one sample sequenced in a study of blood T cell repertoires in COVID-19. Data came from immunoSEQ multiplex PCR; TCRdb stores just in-frame clones and leaves some out. The repertoire includes 100,000 to 150,000 clones, about four fifths of them detected once, and about a sixth sits in the top ten. Sequencing was performed on peripheral blood. These receptors were collected from a man aged 25-40 years with COVID-19, enrolled during active disease.

The chain has TRBV10-3 and TRBJ1-1; D remains unclear. The CDR3 is 15 amino acids. V gave up 0 bases and J gave up 1 base, with 9 bases separating them. CDR1 ENHRY and CDR2 SYGVKD come from the germline V gene. CDR3 nucleotides: TGTGCCATCAGTGAGTCGCGGGTTTGGAACACTGAAGCTTTCTTT. This gives the protein CAISESRVWNTEAFF.

The chain links TRBV7-9 to TRBJ1-4, with D possibly TRBD1 on 5 matching bases. CDR1 is SEHNR, CDR2 FQNEAQ, per germline (reference sequence). The CDR3 consists of 14 residues. Trimming cost V 5 bases and J 7 bases, with 14 bases left between them. This CDR3 reads CASSPAGESEKLFF. The DNA of the CDR3 is TGTGCCAGCAGCCCTGCGGGGGAGAGTGAAAAACTGTTTTTT.

The V gene is TRBV28, the J gene TRBJ2-3, with 7 bases fitting TRBD1. Trimming removed 2 bases from V and 5 bases from J; junction bases left unmatched: 13. The length of the CDR3 is 17 residues. Germline V gives CDR1 MDHEN, CDR2 SYDVKM. The CDR3 DNA reads TGTGCCAGCAGTTTACTCCCCGGACAGGAGGTGATAGATACGCAGTATTTT. Translating gives CASSLLPGQEVIDTQYF.

The CDR3 loop reads CASSLGTAYNEQFF. CDR3 coding DNA: TGTGCCAGCTCCCTCGGGACAGCTTACAATGAGCAGTTCTTC. V is TRBV19 and J is TRBJ2-1; 7 bases match TRBD1. With 9 bases clipped from V and 4 bases from J, the junction kept 9 bases outside the gene matches. Germline loops: CDR1 LNHDA, CDR2 SQIVND (reference sequence). The CDR3 spans 14 residues.

This clone appeared once. V usage is TRBV5-4 and J usage is TRBJ1-1; D not resolved. Germline CDR1 and CDR2: SGHNT and YYREEE (reference sequence). V lost 2 bases, J lost 4 bases, and 12 bases lay in between. The CDR3 runs to 14 residues. The CDR3 coding sequence is TGTGCCAGCAGCTTACAGTCCTCCCGCACTGAAGCTTTCTTT. Its protein is CASSLQSSRTEAFF.

The V call is TRBV5-6, the J call TRBJ2-1; 8 bases fit TRBD2. J gave up 2 bases and V 2 bases, and 9 bases lay outside the gene matches. CDR3 length: 17 residues. Germline V gene data show CDR1 as SGHDT and CDR2 as YYEEEE. The CDR3 coding sequence is TGTGCCAGCAGCTTCCGAAAGCGGGGGCTTACCTACAATGAGCAGTTCTTC. It translates to CASSFRKRGLTYNEQFF.

This chain joins TRBV28 and TRBJ2-7; the D gene is possibly TRBD1 (5 bases). The CDR3 is made up of 14 amino acids. Trimming took 1 base from V and 7 from J, leaving 14 bases between them. Germline loops: CDR1 MDHEN, CDR2 SYDVKM. The CDR3 sequence is CASSLFQGVGEQYF. DNA of the CDR3: TGTGCCAGCAGTTTATTCCAGGGCGTCGGTGAGCAGTACTTC.

This clone was seen just once. The gene calls are TRBV6-5 and TRBJ1-4; perhaps TRBD1 as D (5 bases). The V end lost 5 bases, the J end lost 13 bases, and 23 bases lay between the germline ends. Per the germline V gene, CDR1 is MNHEY and CDR2 is SVGAGI. The CDR3 loop spans 15 amino acids. CDR3 amino acids: CASSPQGRARGRLFF. For the CDR3, the DNA is TGTGCCAGCAGTCCCCAAGGCAGGGCACGAGGCAGACTGTTTTTT.

This CDR3 is CASTSPGLAGGPYNEQFF. For the CDR3, the DNA is TGTGCCAGCACCTCCCCGGGACTAGCGGGAGGACCCTACAATGAGCAGTTCTTC. This rearrangement joins TRBV11-2 to TRBJ2-1, with 15 bases identical to TRBD2. The ends lost 7 bases at V and 2 bases at J; junction bases unmatched: 9. Germline lookup yields CDR1 SGHAT and CDR2 FQNNGV. The CDR3 spans 18 residues.

The V and J genes are TRBV28 and TRBJ1-1; 11 bases align to TRBD1. With V trimmed by 8 bases and J by 1 base, 12 bases remained unmatched. Germline loops: CDR1 MDHEN, CDR2 SYDVKM. The CDR3 totals 17 residues. CDR3 residues: CASFPPGQGVWNTEAFF. Written as DNA, the CDR3 is TGTGCCAGCTTTCCCCCGGGACAGGGGGTATGGAACACTGAAGCTTTCTTT.

V and J are TRBV6-1 and TRBJ2-1, with D perhaps TRBD1 (5 bases). CDR3 length equals 17 residues. V was clipped by 1 base and J by 0 bases, with 13 bases between them. Germline lookup yields CDR1 MNHNS and CDR2 SASEGT. In nucleotides, the CDR3 is TGTGCCAGCAGTGAAGGAGGACACTACGGCTCCTACAATGAGCAGTTCTTC. It is translated as CASSEGGHYGSYNEQFF.